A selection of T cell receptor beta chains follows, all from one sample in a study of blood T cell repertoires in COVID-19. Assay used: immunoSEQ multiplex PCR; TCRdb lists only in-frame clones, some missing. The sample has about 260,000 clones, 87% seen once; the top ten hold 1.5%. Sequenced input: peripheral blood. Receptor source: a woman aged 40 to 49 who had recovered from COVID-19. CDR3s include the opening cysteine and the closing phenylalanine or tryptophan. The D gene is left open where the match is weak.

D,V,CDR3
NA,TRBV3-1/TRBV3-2,CASSQRGPGTQYF
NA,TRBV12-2,CARGGPTYEQYF
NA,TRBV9,CASSPTGSSYNEQFF
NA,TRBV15,CATSRVQRNTEAFF
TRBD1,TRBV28,CASSPPRDRNTGELFF
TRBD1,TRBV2,CASRGQGRGTEAFF
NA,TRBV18,CASSPLREAEHEQYF
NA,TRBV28,CASSPLGGRRGNTIYF
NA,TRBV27,CASSQRTSMNTEAFF
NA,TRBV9,CASSVRDIPIGYTF
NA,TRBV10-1,CASSSGGLTEAFF
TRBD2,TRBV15,CATSKERDYNEQFF
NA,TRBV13,CASGEGGGEQYF
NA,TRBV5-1,CASSFAPRGGSTEAFF
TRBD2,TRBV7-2,CASSLTGTRADTQYF
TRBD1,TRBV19,CASSPPDRGLTQYF
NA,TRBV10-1,CASSDGSRNTGELFF
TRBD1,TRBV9,CASSVLGQGTDGDQPQHF